The 9 T cell receptor beta chains listed next were all sequenced from one sample in a study of shared clonotypes between healthy human individuals. Cells designated naive CD8 were CD45RO-negative and were positively selected for CCR7, with terminally differentiated effector memory CD45RA+ cells excluded. Profiled with immunoSEQ multiplex PCR; TCRdb holds only in-frame clones, not every one. The table shows around 2,100,000 clones, with approximately 94% occurring only once. Sequencing was done on a sample of naive CD8+ T cells sorted from blood. These receptor sequences come from a man aged 18 to 30 in good health.

This clone was recorded only once. The chain recombines TRBV7-6 with TRBJ1-2; D uncertain. CDR1 SGHVS and CDR2 FNYEAQ come from the germline V gene. V lost 5 bases, J lost 8 bases, and 15 bases lay in between. The CDR3 has 13 residues. The CDR3 DNA follows: TGTGCCAGCAGCAAGTCGGGAGGGAGCGGCTACACCTTC. This codes for CASSKSGGSGYTF.

The V gene is TRBV27, the J gene TRBJ2-3, with 11 nucleotides matching TRBD2. Germline loops: CDR1 MNHEY, CDR2 SMNVEV (reference sequence). The CDR3 runs 16 residues. The trim removed 4 bases at V and 2 bases at J, leaving 5 bases unmatched. The DNA for the CDR3 is TGTGCCAGCAGTTCGGGGACTAGCGGATACACAGATACGCAGTATTTT. Protein sequence: CASSSGTSGYTDTQYF.

The rearrangement links TRBV5-6 to TRBJ1-6, with TRBD1 matching 9 bases. Losses at the gene ends were 4 bases for V and 7 bases for J; bases not matched to a gene: 6. Germline-derived CDR1 and CDR2 are SGHDT and YYEEEE. The CDR3 runs to 15 residues. CDR3 DNA: TGTGCCAGCAGCCTGTGGACAGGGGAAAATTCACCCCTCCACTTT. Translated, it gives CASSLWTGENSPLHF.

With respect to this clone: The sample holds other DNA sequences that translate to the same CDR3. The chain employs TRBV30 and TRBJ2-7, with TRBD1 as a possible D gene (5 bases). Trimming took off 0 bases at V and 3 bases at J, with 6 bases between the two ends. The CDR3 sequence is 12 residues long. Germline assignment: CDR1 GTSNPN and CDR2 SVGIG (reference sequence). The CDR3 loop reads CAWSVQGYEQYF. DNA for the CDR3: TGTGCCTGGAGTGTCCAGGGCTACGAGCAGTACTTC.

On this clone itself: The same CDR3 also results from other DNA sequences found in this sample. The chain has TRBV25-1 and TRBJ1-1; D gene ambiguous. CDR1 is MGHDK, CDR2 SYGVNS, per germline. This CDR3 has 13 amino acids. Trimming removed 2 bases at V and 1 base at J, with 5 bases between. The CDR3, as DNA: TGTGCCAGCAGTGAAGGCGGGAACACTGAAGCTTTCTTT. This translates into CASSEGGNTEAFF.

V gene TRBV6-6 combines with J gene TRBJ2-7; D unclear. The CDR3 is made up of 12 amino acids. CDR1 is MNHNY, CDR2 SVGAGI, per germline (reference sequence). V was clipped by 10 bases and J by 0 bases, with 10 bases between them. CDR3 nucleotides: TGTGCCATCGCACCTAGCTCCTACGAGCAGTACTTC. It specifies CAIAPSSYEQYF.

Comment on this clone: Other DNA sequences within the sample encode an identical CDR3. V and J are TRBV19 and TRBJ2-7; 10 bases align to TRBD2. The germline V gene encodes CDR1 LNHDA and CDR2 SQIVND (reference sequence). Germline trimming cut 3 bases from V and 2 bases from J; bases unmatched to any gene: 1. CDR3 size: 14 residues. CDR3 region: CASSITSGTYEQYF. In DNA, the CDR3 is TGTGCCAGTAGTATCACTAGCGGGACCTACGAGCAGTACTTC.

Only one count was recorded for this clone. The V gene is TRBV27, the J gene TRBJ1-1; tentative D call: TRBD1 (5 bases). V lost 5 bases to trimming and J lost 1 base, with 11 bases between them. The CDR3 loop spans 14 amino acids. Germline-derived CDR1 and CDR2 are MNHEY and SMNVEV (reference sequence). CDR3 in amino acids: CASSPQATNTEAFF. The DNA of the CDR3 is TGTGCCAGCAGTCCACAGGCGACGAACACTGAAGCTTTCTTT.

The chain employs TRBV4-1 and TRBJ1-1, with TRBD1 matching over 8 bases. Trimming at V came to 1 base and at J to 7 bases, leaving 8 bases not matched to a gene. The germline gives CDR1 MGHRA, CDR2 YSYEKL. The CDR3 contains 15 residues. In DNA form, the CDR3 reads TGCGCCAGCAGCCAAGGGAGACAGGGGAATAGTGAAGCTTTCTTT. As protein: CASSQGRQGNSEAFF.